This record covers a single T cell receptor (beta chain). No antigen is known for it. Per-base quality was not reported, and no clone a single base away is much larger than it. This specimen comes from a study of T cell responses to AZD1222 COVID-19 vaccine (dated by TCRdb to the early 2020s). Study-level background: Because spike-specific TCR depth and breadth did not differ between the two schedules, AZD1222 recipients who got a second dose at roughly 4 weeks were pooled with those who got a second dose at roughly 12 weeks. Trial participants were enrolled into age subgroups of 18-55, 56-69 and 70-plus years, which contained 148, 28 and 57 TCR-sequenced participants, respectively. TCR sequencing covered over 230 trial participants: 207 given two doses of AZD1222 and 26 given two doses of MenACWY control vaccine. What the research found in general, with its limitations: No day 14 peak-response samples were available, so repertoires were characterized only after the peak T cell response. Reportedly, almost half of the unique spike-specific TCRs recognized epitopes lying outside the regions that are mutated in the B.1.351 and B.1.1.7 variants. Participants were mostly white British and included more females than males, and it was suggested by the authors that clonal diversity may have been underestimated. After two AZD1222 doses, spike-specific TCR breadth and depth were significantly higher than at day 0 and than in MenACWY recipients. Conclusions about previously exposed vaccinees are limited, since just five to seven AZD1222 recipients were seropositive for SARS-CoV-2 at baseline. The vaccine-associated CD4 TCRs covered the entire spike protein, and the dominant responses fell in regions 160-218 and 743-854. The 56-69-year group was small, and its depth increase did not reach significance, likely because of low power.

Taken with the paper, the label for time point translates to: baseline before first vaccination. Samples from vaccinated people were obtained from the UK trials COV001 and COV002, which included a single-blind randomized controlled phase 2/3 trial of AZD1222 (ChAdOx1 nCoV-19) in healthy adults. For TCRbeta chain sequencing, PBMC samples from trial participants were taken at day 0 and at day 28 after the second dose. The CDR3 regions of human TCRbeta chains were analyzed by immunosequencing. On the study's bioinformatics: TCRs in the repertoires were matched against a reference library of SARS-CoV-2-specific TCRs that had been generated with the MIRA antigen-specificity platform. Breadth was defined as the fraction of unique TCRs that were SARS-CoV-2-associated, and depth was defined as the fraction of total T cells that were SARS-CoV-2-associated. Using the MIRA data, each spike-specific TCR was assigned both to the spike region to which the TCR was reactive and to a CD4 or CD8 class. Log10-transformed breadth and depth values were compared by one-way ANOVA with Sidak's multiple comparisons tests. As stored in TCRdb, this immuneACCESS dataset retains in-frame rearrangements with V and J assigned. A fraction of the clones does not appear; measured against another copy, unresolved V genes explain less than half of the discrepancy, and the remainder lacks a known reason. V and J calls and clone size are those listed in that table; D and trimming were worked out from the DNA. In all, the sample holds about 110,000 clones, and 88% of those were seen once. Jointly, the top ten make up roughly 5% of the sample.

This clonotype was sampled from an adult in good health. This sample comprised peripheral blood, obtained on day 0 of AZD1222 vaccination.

This receptor has the CDR3 CASSIGLGPYEQYF. The DNA is TGTGCCAGTAGTATTGGTCTGGGTCCCTACGAGCAGTACTTC. Recombination linked TRBV19 to TRBJ2-7; the D gene is unclear. V gives up 3 bases and J gives up 2 bases, and the segment between their germline ends measures 11 bases. CDR1 and CDR2 were assigned from the germline V gene (reference sequence) as LNHDA and SQIVND. From the cysteine through the phenylalanine, the CDR3 covers 14 amino acids. CDR3 DNA only is kept here, 42 bases in frame from base 1.